The TCR beta chain described here comes from a study of cytomegalovirus exposure and HLA in healthy donors (TCRdb year 2017). Regarding the study in general: An earlier analysis of roughly 630 of the donors reported more than 250 Gb of sequence data and roughly 110 million unique TCR beta sequences from roughly 180 million T cells. Of the 398 genotyped donors, more than 75% were placed in the genetic ancestry cluster associated with self-reported Caucasian donors. An earlier analysis of 587 of the donors applied high-throughput TCR beta sequencing to assess whether each TCR beta V gene segment acted as functional or pseudogenic. The number of donors typed differed by locus, with about 629-640 for A, B, C, DRB1 and DQB1, roughly 520 for DQA1, approximately 580 for DPA1, and approximately 470 for DPB1. Genome-wide SNP genotypes for about 55% of the 666 donors were used in a later genetic analysis, which treated that subset as a discovery cohort. A handful of DR-DQ haplotypes were handled as single units for association and clustering because linkage in the cohort was strong. An early release that covered about 600 HLA-typed donors contained 300 to 350 gigabases of sequencing data and 85 million to 100 million unique TCR sequences. High-throughput TCR immunosequencing, statistical association of individual TCRs with disease status, and machine learning were combined to predict cytomegalovirus infection status. Class I and class II HLA loci were covered by the typing at four-digit resolution. Among 398 genotyped donors of the cohort, an average of roughly 240,000 unique TCR beta nucleotide sequences were sequenced per donor, roughly 20% of them non-productive. A later analysis re-examined previously published TCR beta repertoires from just over 650 donors and added high-resolution HLA genotyping to investigate patterns of TCR occurrence. Donor age, sex, ethnicity and CMV serostatus were compiled alongside the repertoire data. The study aimed to test whether signatures of past pathogen exposure could be identified by cataloging public T cell receptors. Every discovery cohort repertoire had been produced on one sequencing platform. Rather than drawing on any new phenotypic data, the later analysis identified candidate immune exposures from TCR beta sequences and the way those sequences occurred across donors. Using immunosequencing, the study profiled T cell repertoires from about 610 subjects and related those repertoires to cytomegalovirus serostatus. Along with the approximately 700-subject first cohort, a separate validation cohort of over 90 different subjects was used.

The cohort consisted of hundreds of healthy bone marrow donors. All cohort members were sampled while nominally healthy, although unrecorded immune exposures were likely present. The donor was CMV seronegative and belonged to the group of more than 300 seronegative cohort members. Each donor provided a peripheral blood sample, and peripheral blood mononuclear cells were used for TCR beta sequencing. The Qiagen DNeasy Blood Extraction Kit was used to extract genomic DNA from the blood cell samples. CDR1 and CDR2 are read off the germline V gene as MNHEY and SVGAGI. Between the V and J ends, shortened by 10 bases and 3 bases respectively, the junction contains 9 bases. Counted from cysteine to phenylalanine, this CDR3 has 11 amino acids. The entry retains the CDR3 DNA only, 33 bases that are in frame from base 1. Points on this clone: Its antigen is unknown.

Library preparation was by the immunoSEQ multiplex PCR assay. The multiplex PCR relied on a mix of 60 forward primers for TCR Vbeta segments and 13 reverse primers for TCR Jbeta segments. Amplification of the CDR3 region of rearranged TCR beta genes was performed with a multiplex PCR assay on genomic DNA. The amplified TCR beta libraries were sequenced on the Illumina HiSeq System as 87-base-pair reads. In the original analysis: In a later analysis, 77 million or so unique TCR beta chains were counted across the 650 to 700 repertoires, and roughly 11 million of these chains were shared by at least two donors. Raw reads were error-corrected and collapsed into unique sequences with a nearest-neighbor algorithm that merged closely related sequences to remove PCR and sequencing errors. Alignment of CDR3 sequences to IMGT reference sequences was used to assign V, D and J gene segments. For a sequence to be retained, a match of at least six nucleotides was required to both a V gene segment and a J gene segment. Rearrangements were called productive when the CDR3 lacked stop codons and stayed in frame with V and J; all others were non-productive. CDR3 was defined by IMGT convention, running from the second conserved V-encoded cysteine to the conserved J-encoded phenylalanine. The earlier analysis of about 590 of the donors excluded sequences that lacked an unambiguous match to a single V gene segment. An earlier analysis of some 610 of the donors called V segments functional above 56.7% productive rearrangements and segregating when the between-donor standard deviation exceeded 5%. A statistical classification framework was built to diagnose cytomegalovirus status from the catalog of TCR beta chain sequences. In a later analysis, TCR nucleotide sequences were compared against IMGT/GENE-DB human TR gene sequences so that V and J genes could be assigned. A later analysis assigned CDR3 sequences and most-parsimonious VDJ recombination scenarios with the TCRdist pipeline. In a later analysis, each TCR beta chain was defined by its CDR3 amino acid sequence together with its V-gene family, and reads without a unique V-gene family were excluded. A later analysis removed nearly 600 highly shared, low-generation-probability nucleotide sequences to deal with suspected cross-contamination and a sequencing artifact. For each public chain, a later analysis derived a clonal expansion index from normalized ranks of inferred template counts within each repertoire. In a later analysis, generation probabilities were computed with a VDJ recombination model fitted to out-of-frame rearrangements, and the resulting probabilities were checked against IGoR. In a later analysis, hypergeometric tests were used to score TCR-TCR, TCR-HLA and TCR-CMV co-occurrence, with a repertoire-size bias correction applied to TCR pairs. In a later analysis, false discovery rates were estimated by permuting HLA or CMV assignments 20 times. In a later analysis, co-occurring TCRs were grouped using DBSCAN, with TCRdist sequence similarity added in when clustering inside HLA-allele-positive subsets. For co-occurrence clustering, repertoires with fewer than 30,000 or more than 120,000 public chains were excluded, along with several repertoires with anomalous nucleotide sharing. In its TCRdb copy, this immuneACCESS table keeps in-frame sequences only and misses some clones. Where compared with another copy, unresolved V genes explain less than half of these, and the others have no known cause. The V and J calls and clone size were taken over from that table, and D and trimming were inferred from the DNA. The sample's own table lists 140,000 to 150,000 clones. The ten largest make up 0.96% of the sample.

Summary of the overall study and its limitations: Presence/absence analyses assumed roughly uniform sequencing depth across donors, an assumption that may not hold. According to a later genetic analysis, donors in an Asian-associated ancestry cluster had fewer N-insertions in productive TCRs than the approximately 670-donor mean. An association between a missense DCLRE1C variant and V-gene and J-gene trimming of TCR beta chains was found in a later genetic analysis and replicated in an independent cohort. In an earlier analysis of roughly 560 of the donors, most TCR beta V segments were observed in productive rearrangements about 90% or about 30% of the time, broadly matching IMGT annotations. In vitro tests confirmed that a few of the cytomegalovirus-associated TCR beta chains recognize cytomegalovirus antigens. Some IMGT-functional V segments, including TRBV6-2 and TRBV6-3, could not be distinguished by the 87-base-pair reads and were therefore excluded. Linkage disequilibrium might explain the correlated functional status among segregating V segments, but an unknown experimental factor could not be ruled out. A later analysis associated 15,000 or so TCR beta sequences with specific HLA alleles at a false discovery rate of 0.05. It was suggested by the authors that the approach could potentially be generalized to other disease states and immunological phenotypes. Compared with equally common non-associated chains, HLA-associated TCR beta chains in a later analysis were more clonally expanded and had lower generation probabilities. A total of 150 to 200 TCR beta chains were listed by the study as associated with cytomegalovirus. Because counts were too low, more than 15 rarely observed V segments, including chromosome 9 orphons, were excluded from the earlier analysis of 587 of the donors. This cohort had only TCR beta chains sequenced, and the lack of alpha or paired-chain data limited which features could be detected. A further reported finding was that TCR beta sequences accurately predicted the HLA-A and HLA-B alleles for most subjects in the first cohort. Immune exposure information for the cohort was limited to CMV serostatus. When HLA alleles, especially DR and DQ, strongly co-occurred, attributing TCR associations to individual alleles was difficult. The classifier was reported to diagnose cytomegalovirus status with high specificity and sensitivity in both the original and validation cohorts. HLA typing was unavailable for some donors at each locus, so association tests used only the typed subset. According to a later analysis, most CMV-associated TCR beta chains appeared to be HLA-restricted, and the HLA associations seemed to be driven largely by CMV exposure. Most TCR sequences were seen in very few donors, while some public TCRs were found in many individuals. In a later analysis, several top co-occurrence clusters were reported to appear linked to parvovirus B19, influenza, CMV and Epstein-Barr virus. A cluster of highly shared sequence variants was judged likely to represent a technical artifact of the sequencing pipeline. In a later analysis, the rate of TCR association differed among HLA loci, with DRB1 alleles having the most associated TCRs and HLA-C alleles having the fewest.

The sequence links TRBV6-5 to TRBJ1-1; no D gene is confidently identified. The sample taken for sequencing was PBMCs. The sequence was collected from a male donor in good health and CMV-seronegative. This receptor carries the CDR3 CATHGDTEAFF. The DNA sequence is TGTGCCACCCACGGGGACACTGAAGCTTTCTTT.